This TCR beta chain was retrieved from a study of regulatory T cells in long-lasting Graves disease. This clonotype appeared many times. The TCR beta library used iRepertoire HTBI primers with Arm-PCR amplification of CDR3. TCRdb itself ran the multiplex PCR reads through MiXCR, one entry per CDR3 protein. The sample has 350,000 to 500,000 distinct CDR3 sequences; around 15% are singletons. This sample's time point: newly diagnosed GD, antithyroid drugs for less than 3 months. Generation of the TCR library employed RNA extracted from PBMCs. With EDTA tubes as the receptacles, nine milliliters of peripheral blood were drawn. The junction had 18 bases not matched to a gene; V was cut back by 6 bases and J by 1 base. The CDR3 sequence is 21 residues long. The germline V gene encodes CDR1 MNHNS and CDR2 SASEGT. The same sample was also used in a study of T cells in Graves' hyperthyroidism and ophthalmopathy.

The sequence came from a woman in her twenties or thirties with Graves disease. J is TRBJ2-3 and V is TRBV6-1; 14 bases are a match to TRBD2. The starting material was peripheral blood mononuclear cells (PBMCs), obtained at new diagnosis, from a patient treated with antithyroid drugs. CDR3 nucleotides: TGTGCCAGCAGCCCCGTGGGTCCCGGGACTAGCGGGAGTCATGGCACAGATACGCAGTATTTT. Encoded protein: CASSPVGPGTSGSHGTDTQYF.